The next 12 T cell receptor beta chains were all read from a single sample in a study of blood T cell repertoires in COVID-19. Measured with immunoSEQ multiplex PCR; TCRdb has only the in-frame clones, and not every one. The sample has some 120,000 clones; more than 75% are singletons. Material: peripheral blood. Receptors were obtained from a man aged 45-65 years with active COVID-19.

The chain is built from TRBV5-1 and TRBJ2-5; a possible D gene is TRBD2 (5 bases). Germline V CDR1 and CDR2: SGHRS, YFSETQ. The CDR3 sequence is 15 residues long. Trimming took off 2 bases at V and 2 bases at J, with 13 bases between the two ends. The CDR3 loop reads CASSLGWRAQETQYF. CDR3 nucleotide sequence: TGCGCCAGCAGCTTAGGTTGGCGGGCGCAAGAGACCCAGTACTTC.

The chain carries TRBV19 and TRBJ1-4; D unresolved. The length of the CDR3 is 11 residues. Germline-derived CDR1 and CDR2 are LNHDA and SQIVND (reference sequence). The germline V and J ends were trimmed by 5 bases and 11 bases, with 9 bases remaining between them. The CDR3 region has the DNA TGTGCCAGTAGTGAGGCAGCGAAACTGTTTTTT. It encodes CASSEAAKLFF.

This clone was seen only once. The chain joins TRBV6-5 to TRBJ2-5, with a possible D match to TRBD2 (5 bases). Germline V gene data show CDR1 as MNHEY and CDR2 as SVGAGI. CDR3 length: 13 amino acids. V dropped 5 bases and J dropped 3 bases, with 10 bases sitting between them. CDR3 in amino acids: CASSRDREETQYF. The CDR3 DNA sequence: TGTGCCAGCAGTCGGGATCGGGAAGAGACCCAGTACTTC.

The genes are TRBV11-2 and TRBJ2-3; no definite D call. The CDR3 length is 16 residues. Germline CDR1 and CDR2: SGHAT and FQNNGV. V was clipped by 3 bases and J by 2 bases, with 15 bases between them. The CDR3 loop is CASSFRESTNTDTQYF. The CDR3 coding sequence is TGTGCCAGCAGCTTTCGCGAATCCACGAACACAGATACGCAGTATTTT.

The gene calls are TRBV9 and TRBJ2-1, with 8 bases fitting TRBD2. Per germline, CDR1 SGDLS and CDR2 YYNGEE. V was clipped by 3 bases and J by 6 bases; unmatched bases: 8. The CDR3 totals 15 residues. CDR3 nucleotides: TGTGCCAGCAGCGGAGGGACTAGGAGGTCCAATGAGCAGTTCTTC. It yields the protein CASSGGTRRSNEQFF.

In nucleotides, the CDR3 is TGTGCCAGCAGCTTTGGTTCGACAGTGAGATCCCTCAATGAGCAGTTCTTC. Residues: CASSFGSTVRSLNEQFF. The V gene is TRBV5-8, the J gene TRBJ2-1; the D gene is possibly TRBD1 (5 bases). This CDR3 contains 17 residues. The ends were cut back, 2 bases at V and 6 bases at J, with 21 bases in the middle. Per germline, CDR1 SGHTS and CDR2 YDEGEE. The whole variable domain, filled in from reference TRBV5-8 and TRBJ2-1, reads EAGVTQSPTHLIKTRGQQATLRCSPISGHTSVYWYQQALGLGLQFLLWYDEGEERNRGNFPPRFSGRQFPNYSSELNVNALELEDSALYLCASSFGSTVRSLNEQFFGPGTRLTVL.

V usage is TRBV14 and J usage is TRBJ1-2; possible D gene TRBD1, 6 bases. CDR1 is SGHDN and CDR2 is FVKESK in the germline V gene. V was cut by 4 bases and J by 6 bases, with 15 bases left in between. The CDR3 totals 14 residues. CDR3 bases: TGTGCCAGCAGCCGACTGGGGGGGGCAGATGGCTACACCTTC. Amino acids: CASSRLGGADGYTF.

The rearrangement joins TRBV5-3 to TRBJ1-5; the match to TRBD1 covers 10 bases. TRBV5-3 falls under the ORF class, with uncertain function. The CDR3 loop spans 19 amino acids. The V and J ends lost 4 bases and 4 bases, in that order; junction bases with no gene match: 17. CDR3 region: CARSDPRQGAFFRNQPQHF. Here the CDR3 DNA reads TGTGCCAGAAGCGATCCAAGACAGGGGGCTTTTTTTAGGAATCAGCCCCAGCATTTT.

The rearrangement uses TRBV15 and TRBJ1-4, with 11 bases lining up with TRBD1. The CDR3 covers 18 residues. Trimming removed 0 bases from V and 2 bases from J; junction bases left unmatched: 5. From germline, CDR1 is LNHNV and CDR2 YYDKDF (reference sequence). CDR3 in amino acids: CATSRDRTGGRTNEKLFF. The DNA for the CDR3 is TGTGCCACCAGCAGAGATAGGACAGGGGGCAGGACTAATGAAAAACTGTTTTTT.

The V and J genes are TRBV15 and TRBJ1-4; weak D call: TRBD1 (5 bases). V lost 2 bases to trimming and J lost 2 bases, with 12 bases between them. Germline loops: CDR1 LNHNV, CDR2 YYDKDF (reference sequence). The CDR3 is 16 amino acids. This CDR3 reads CATSRSTGTTNEKLFF. CDR3 nucleotide sequence: TGTGCCACCAGCAGATCTACAGGAACTACTAATGAAAAACTGTTTTTT.

V and J are TRBV19 and TRBJ1-2; 10 nucleotides agree with TRBD1. The V gene's germline CDR1 is LNHDA and CDR2 SQIVND (reference sequence). The junction had 6 bases not matched to a gene; V was cut back by 4 bases and J by 4 bases. The CDR3 consists of 15 residues. The CDR3 reads CASSTQGQGGYGYTF. The CDR3, as DNA: TGTGCCAGTAGTACCCAAGGACAGGGGGGCTATGGCTACACCTTC.

This clone was seen just once. This chain uses TRBV5-8 with TRBJ2-7; D possibly corresponds to TRBD2 (6 bases). The CDR3 contains 12 residues. Germline values: CDR1 SGHTS, CDR2 YDEGEE. The germline V and J ends were trimmed by 0 bases and 6 bases, with 7 bases remaining between them. For the CDR3, the DNA is TGTGCCAGCAGCTTGGGGAGGGCCGAGCAGTACTTC. As protein: CASSLGRAEQYF.